The clone carrying this T cell receptor beta chain appeared once. What it binds is unknown. The ends were cut back, 3 bases at V and 5 bases at J, with 25 bases in the middle. The CDR3 is 18 residues long. Germline CDR1 and CDR2: MNHEY and SMNVEV (reference sequence). Replicate PCRs from sorted subsets contained roughly 220 ng DNA, which is approximately 30,000 T cell genomes. Original processing methods: Without quality scores, immunoSEQ junctional reads could not be filtered like full-length reads. Generated by immunoSEQ multiplex PCR, the TCRdb table keeps only in-frame clones and is missing some. That table is the source of V, J and clone size, and D and trimming were worked out from the DNA. There are about 2.1 million clones in the sample; more than 85% occur only once, and around 1.7% lies in the top ten. The naive CD8 subset, CD45RO-negative cells positively selected for CCR7, excluded terminally differentiated effector memory CD45RA+ cells.

This entry is derived from a study of shared clonotypes between healthy human individuals. General study findings and limits: Sequencing depth was a factor that was expected to affect clonotype sharing among donors.

The receptor's source is a man aged 18 to 29 in good health. Some clones in this sample may be carry-over from other donors' samples. The chain carries TRBV27 and TRBJ2-5; D is perhaps TRBD1 (5 bases). Sequencing was performed on naive CD8+ T cells from PBMCs. The CDR3 loop is CASSLRSAQGFVVETQYF. The CDR3 DNA is TGTGCCAGCAGTTTGCGCAGCGCGCAGGGCTTCGTTGTGGAGACCCAGTACTTC.